The 26 T cell receptor beta chains reported below all come from one sample, sequenced in a study of T-cell reconstitution after alpha-beta-depleted transplantation in children (dated by TCRdb to the mid-2010s). Library preparation used PCR. This sample was sequenced with an Illumina HiSeq 2500. Molecular barcoding was employed in the preparation of TCR libraries, with unique molecular identifiers being used to normalize TCRbeta repertoire quantification. TCRdb reprocessing: public reads trimmed at Q25 with fastp, clones called with MiXCR, in-frame beta chains kept. Rows with one shared CDR3 protein collapse into an entry with the most common genes and DNA. The sample table holds about 480,000 distinct CDR3 sequences, of which approximately 12% were seen once. About 5% of the sample rests with the top ten. Sequenced here: PBMCs from the stem cell graft donor, sampled from the stem cell graft. The receptor source for this set is a human donor who donated a stem cell graft to a child with combined immunodeficiency.

This clonotype was found many times. The J gene is TRBJ2-5, the V gene TRBV27; the match to TRBD1 covers 8 bases. CDR3 size: 15 residues. Looked up from germline, CDR1 is MNHEY and CDR2 is SMNVEV (reference sequence). V lost 3 bases, J lost 2 bases, and 5 bases stayed unmatched. The CDR3 loop is CASSFGTGHQETQYF. The CDR3, as DNA: TGTGCCAGCAGTTTTGGGACAGGCCATCAAGAGACCCAGTACTTC.

The chain carries TRBV4-3 and TRBJ2-6, with TRBD2 matching 13 bases. The CDR3 loop spans 19 amino acids. Germline V gene sequence: CDR1 LGHNA, CDR2 YSLEER. V shed 1 base, J shed 0 bases, and the junction held 3 bases outside the gene matches. The CDR3 sequence is CASSQGWTSGSSGANVLTF. The CDR3 DNA reads TGCGCCAGCAGCCAAGGCTGGACTAGCGGGAGCTCTGGGGCCAACGTCCTGACTTTC.

This chain connects TRBV13 to TRBJ2-2, with D possibly TRBD2 on 5 matching bases. The CDR3 spans 16 residues. From germline, CDR1 is PRHDT and CDR2 FYEKMQ (reference sequence). Trimming took off 5 bases at V and 6 bases at J, with 19 bases between the two ends. The CDR3 region has the DNA TGTGCCAGCAGCCGAGGGCCAAATAGGCTAGCCGGGGAGCTGTTTTTT. It translates to CASSRGPNRLAGELFF.

The chain joins TRBV12-3 or TRBV12-4 to TRBJ1-2; no definite D call. The CDR3 is 10 amino acids. V was shortened by 3 bases and J by 4 bases, with 0 bases between the two germline ends. CDR3 bases: TGTGCCAGCAGTTTCTATGGCTACACCTTC. This translates into CASSFYGYTF.

This clonotype was recorded many times. The gene calls are TRBV12-3 or TRBV12-4 and TRBJ2-5; weak D call: TRBD2 (5 bases). Between the trimmed V and J ends, which lost 3 bases and 5 bases, there was a span of 13 bases. The CDR3 runs to 14 residues. CDR3 protein: CASSFHEGSETQYF. DNA for the CDR3: TGTGCCAGCAGTTTTCACGAGGGATCGGAGACCCAGTACTTC.

Worth noting for this clonotype: Being one base from a much bigger clone, this may be a read error. This chain joins TRBV5-6 and TRBJ1-2, with D unclear. The germline CDR1 and CDR2 sequences are SGHDT and YYEEEE. The CDR3 is made up of 15 amino acids. The CDR3 loop reads CVSSPPHETSKGYTF. CDR3 nucleotides: TGTGTCAGCAGCCCCCCGCATGAGACTTCGAAGGGCTACACCTTC.

This chain connects TRBV12-3 or TRBV12-4 to TRBJ1-1, with a tentative D call TRBD1 (5 bases). The V gene lost 5 bases and the J gene lost 4 bases, with 17 bases spanning the gap. The CDR3 consists of 15 residues. This CDR3 reads CASSLTSYGGTEAFF. The CDR3 coding sequence is TGTGCCAGCAGTCTCACTTCCTACGGGGGCACTGAAGCTTTCTTT.

This clonotype came up a few times. The chain employs TRBV27 and TRBJ2-7, with 8 bases matching TRBD2. Germline V lookup: CDR1 MNHEY, CDR2 SMNVEV (reference sequence). CDR3 length equals 16 residues. V lost 0 bases and J lost 0; bases outside the gene matches: 4. The CDR3 here is CASSLSVLAVSYEQYF. As DNA, the CDR3 is TGTGCCAGCAGTTTATCGGTACTAGCGGTCTCCTACGAGCAGTACTTC.

This clonotype has only a few counts. The J gene is TRBJ2-2, the V gene TRBV5-6; the match to TRBD2 covers 7 bases. V dropped 4 bases and J dropped 6; count of bases not matched to a gene: 6. CDR3 length: 14 amino acids. The germline V gene encodes CDR1 SGHDT and CDR2 YYEEEE. CDR3 amino acids: CASSGGGRAGELFF. The CDR3 nucleotides are TGTGCCAGCAGCGGGGGGGGTCGAGCCGGGGAGCTGTTTTTT.

This clonotype was picked up a small number of times. The chain combines TRBV7-9 with TRBJ1-1; 7 nucleotides line up with TRBD1. Germline values: CDR1 SEHNR, CDR2 FQNEAQ (reference sequence). The CDR3 runs 16 residues. Trimming took 5 bases from V and 0 from J; bases not matched to a gene: 9. The CDR3 DNA reads as TGTGCCAGCAGCCCCAGCCCGGGACAGCTGAACACTGAAGCTTTCTTT. This encodes CASSPSPGQLNTEAFF.

This clonotype was counted many times. This chain joins TRBV7-2 and TRBJ2-7; weak D call: TRBD1 (6 bases). The germline gives CDR1 SGHTA, CDR2 FQGNSA. The CDR3 is 15 amino acids. V was clipped by 0 bases and J by 3 bases, with 12 bases between them. The CDR3, as DNA: TGTGCCAGCAGCTTAGCGGCAGGGGAAGGCTACGAGCAGTACTTC. This translates into CASSLAAGEGYEQYF.

This clonotype has ten or more counts. The chain uses TRBV15 and TRBJ2-2, with 9 bases aligning to TRBD1. J lost 0 bases, V lost 1 base, and 0 bases had no gene match. This CDR3 is built from 16 residues. The germline gives CDR1 LNHNV, CDR2 YYDKDF (reference sequence). Here the CDR3 reads CATSRGQGANTGELFF. CDR3 nucleotides: TGTGCCACCAGCAGAGGACAGGGGGCGAACACCGGGGAGCTGTTTTTT.

In this sample, this clonotype turned up many times. Here the CDR3 DNA reads TGTGCCAGCAGTTACGCTGGACTAGTGTACAATGAGCAGTTCTTC. The encoded protein is CASSYAGLVYNEQFF. V and J are TRBV6-2 or TRBV6-3 and TRBJ2-1, with 7 bases lining up with TRBD2. This CDR3 has 15 amino acids. The V segment lost 2 bases and the J segment 4 bases; nucleotides outside the gene matches: 5. CDR1 and CDR2 (germline): MNHEY, SVGEGT.

This clonotype was picked up a small number of times. The V and J genes are TRBV27 and TRBJ1-3, with TRBD1 matching over 7 bases. This CDR3 spans 14 amino acids. The ends lost 5 bases at V and 4 bases at J; junction bases unmatched: 5. Germline CDR1 reads MNHEY; CDR2 reads SMNVEV (reference sequence). CDR3 region: CASSIGGRGNTIYF. The CDR3, as DNA: TGTGCCAGCAGTATAGGGGGCCGCGGAAACACCATATATTTT.

The chain joins TRBV7-9 to TRBJ1-2; possible D gene TRBD1, 5 bases. The CDR3 is made up of 17 amino acids. Trimming removed 5 bases from V and 8 bases from J, with 27 bases in between. Germline V lookup: CDR1 SEHNR, CDR2 FQNEAQ (reference sequence). The CDR3 nucleotides are TGTGCCAGCAGCGCCAGACAGACAATAGGAACCTCCGGGGGCTACACCTTC. Encoded protein: CASSARQTIGTSGGYTF.

J is TRBJ1-6 and V is TRBV7-9; D perhaps matches TRBD1 (6 bases). Per germline, CDR1 SEHNR and CDR2 FQNEAQ (reference sequence). CDR3 length: 11 residues. V was shortened by 6 bases and J by 13 bases, with 10 bases between the two germline ends. DNA of the CDR3: TGTGCCAGCAGTTCAGGGGAGCCCCTCCACTTT. It specifies CASSSGEPLHF.

The chain is built from TRBV10-3 and TRBJ2-7, with 7 positions matching TRBD1. V shed 3 bases, J shed 2 bases, and the junction held 7 bases outside the gene matches. There are 15 residues in the CDR3. Germline assignment: CDR1 ENHRY and CDR2 SYGVKD. CDR3 nucleotides: TGTGCCATCAGTGACAAGGGGGCGAGGGCCTACGAGCAGTACTTC. Protein: CAISDKGARAYEQYF.

This clonotype has only a few counts. This rearrangement joins TRBV30 to TRBJ2-1; 10 bases line up with TRBD1. J was trimmed by 15 bases and V by 2 bases; bases with no gene match: 13. Germline V gene lookup returns CDR1 GTSNPN and CDR2 SVGIG (reference sequence). The CDR3 consists of 14 residues. CDR3 region: CAWSQGQGELFLFF. In DNA, the CDR3 is TGTGCCTGGAGTCAAGGACAGGGGGAGTTATTTTTGTTCTTC.

In this sample, this clonotype turned up a few times. This chain connects TRBV12-3 or TRBV12-4 to TRBJ2-7; TRBD1 matches 8 bases. The ends lost 5 bases at V and 7 bases at J; junction bases unmatched: 4. CDR3 length: 12 amino acids. CDR3 DNA sequence: TGTGCCAGCAGTCAGGGGGCACGGGAGCAGTACTTC. Amino acid sequence: CASSQGAREQYF.

The gene calls are TRBV5-5 and TRBJ1-2; D not certain. V shed 1 base and J shed 8 bases, with 12 bases lying between them. CDR3 length: 13 residues. Germline V lookup: CDR1 SGHKS, CDR2 YYEKEE (reference sequence). The CDR3 DNA follows: TGTGCCAGCAGCTTGCGAGGGCAAGAGGGCTACACCTTC. Encoded protein: CASSLRGQEGYTF.

V is TRBV7-2 and J is TRBJ1-6, with D tentatively TRBD1 (5 bases). The CDR3 covers 15 residues. Germline V gene lookup returns CDR1 SGHTA and CDR2 FQGNSA. V shed 4 bases and J shed 6 bases, with 13 bases lying between them. The CDR3 sequence is CASSSHGGSNSPLHF. CDR3 nucleotides: TGTGCCAGCAGCTCCCACGGGGGAAGTAATTCACCCCTCCACTTT.

V gene TRBV11-1 combines with J gene TRBJ2-6, with TRBD1 as a possible D gene (6 bases). The germline gives CDR1 SGHAT, CDR2 FQDESV (reference sequence). This CDR3 spans 16 amino acids. Trimming pared 6 bases from V and 0 bases from J, leaving 12 bases between. The CDR3 region is CASRPRQVSGANVLTF. The DNA of the CDR3 is TGTGCCAGCAGACCCAGACAGGTCTCTGGGGCCAACGTCCTGACTTTC.

V and J are TRBV7-2 and TRBJ1-5, with D perhaps TRBD1 (5 bases). Between the trimmed V and J ends, which lost 0 bases and 3 bases, there was a span of 12 bases. Germline V gene lookup returns CDR1 SGHTA and CDR2 FQGNSA. CDR3 size: 16 residues. The CDR3 DNA is TGTGCCAGCAGCTTAGCCACCCGACAGAACAATCAGCCCCAGCATTTT. Its protein is CASSLATRQNNQPQHF.

This clonotype was seen repeatedly, ten times or more. The chain joins TRBV29-1 to TRBJ2-1; unclear D gene. This CDR3 spans 15 amino acids. In germline, CDR1 is SQVTM, CDR2 ANQGSEA. V dropped 0 bases and J dropped 0 bases, with 9 bases sitting between them. The chain's CDR3 is CSVEDQEHSYNEQFF. The CDR3 coding sequence is TGCAGCGTTGAAGATCAGGAGCACTCCTACAATGAGCAGTTCTTC.

The CDR3 nucleotides are TGTGCCACCAGTGATTTCCCAGGGGACGGCTACACCTTC. Translation gives CATSDFPGDGYTF. The rearrangement uses TRBV24-1 and TRBJ1-2; possible D gene TRBD1, 6 bases. The V gene lost 1 base and the J gene lost 8 bases, with 10 bases spanning the gap. Germline CDR1 and CDR2: KGHDR and SFDVKD. The CDR3 runs 13 residues.

The chain employs TRBV7-6 and TRBJ2-7, with TRBD2 as a possible D gene (6 bases). CDR3 length: 14 residues. CDR1 and CDR2 (germline): SGHVS, FNYEAQ. The V gene lost 7 bases and the J gene lost 4 bases, with 17 bases spanning the gap. CDR3 nucleotides: TGTGCCAGCACCCTCCGCGGAGGGGTTTACGAGCAGTACTTC. This sequence encodes CASTLRGGVYEQYF.